What follows are 14 T cell receptor beta chains derived from one specimen sequenced in a study of blood T cell repertoires in COVID-19. Measured with immunoSEQ multiplex PCR; TCRdb has only the in-frame clones, and not every one. This sample has over 150,000 clones, with approximately 86% found just once. Sequencing was done on a sample of PBMCs or T cells enriched from blood (not recorded which). The receptors were gathered from a woman under 40 who had recovered from COVID-19.

The chain is built from TRBV4-2 and TRBJ1-2; D gene ambiguous. CDR1 and CDR2 (germline): LGHNA, YNFKEQ. The CDR3 covers 15 residues. V was trimmed by 4 bases and J by 4 bases, leaving 16 bases between them. The CDR3 loop reads CASSPGLRVGYGYTF. The CDR3 bases are TGTGCCAGCAGCCCTGGACTGCGGGTAGGCTATGGCTACACCTTC.

The genes are TRBV15 and TRBJ1-4; D is ambiguous. V gave up 0 bases and J gave up 0 bases, with 14 bases separating them. Germline lookup yields CDR1 LNHNV and CDR2 YYDKDF (reference sequence). CDR3 length: 18 residues. The CDR3 sequence: CATSRDRHRRATNEKLFF. The CDR3 coding sequence is TGTGCCACCAGCAGAGATAGGCACAGAAGAGCAACTAATGAAAAACTGTTTTTT.

The chain is built from TRBV10-1 and TRBJ1-2; TRBD1 might be the D (5 bases). The length of the CDR3 is 13 residues. V shed 10 bases and J shed 2 bases, with 14 bases lying between them. The V gene's germline CDR1 is WNHNN and CDR2 SYGVQD (reference sequence). The CDR3 nucleotides read TGCGCCACATTGCTCAGGACAAACTATGGCTACACCTTC. It yields the protein CATLLRTNYGYTF.

The chain is built from TRBV19 and TRBJ2-1; 11 positions match TRBD2. Germline V gene data show CDR1 as LNHDA and CDR2 as SQIVND (reference sequence). V shed 0 bases, J shed 15 bases, and the junction held 13 bases outside the gene matches. This CDR3 comprises 16 residues. Here the CDR3 reads CASSIDFTSGSLGRFF. The CDR3 bases are TGTGCCAGTAGTATAGATTTCACTAGCGGGAGTCTCGGGCGGTTCTTC.

J is TRBJ2-1 and V is TRBV24-1; D not resolved. This CDR3 contains 14 residues. The germline gives CDR1 KGHDR, CDR2 SFDVKD. V was clipped by 1 base and J by 6 bases, with 9 bases between them. The CDR3 region is CATSDFENFNEQFF. The CDR3 bases are TGTGCCACCAGTGATTTCGAAAACTTCAATGAGCAGTTCTTC.

This chain connects TRBV30 to TRBJ2-7; TRBD2 might be the D (5 bases). CDR1 GTSNPN and CDR2 SVGIG come from the germline V gene (reference sequence). The CDR3 covers 15 residues. Trimming took 4 bases from V and 2 from J, leaving 18 bases between them. This CDR3 reads CAWTIRSFGAYEQYF. The CDR3 nucleotides are TGTGCCTGGACGATAAGGTCCTTCGGGGCCTACGAGCAGTACTTC.

This clone was seen a handful of times. The V and J genes are TRBV5-4 and TRBJ1-2; 9 bases agree with TRBD1. Germline CDR1 and CDR2: SGHNT and YYREEE (reference sequence). Trimming cost V 3 bases and J 9 bases; bases outside gene matches: 6. The CDR3 is 13 residues long. As DNA, the CDR3 is TGTGCCAGCAGCTCAGGGACAGGGACCAGCTACACCTTC. As protein: CASSSGTGTSYTF.

Concerning this clone itself: Different DNA sequences within this sample yield the same CDR3. The chain combines TRBV5-6 with TRBJ1-6, with 9 bases matching TRBD1. Germline V gene sequence: CDR1 SGHDT, CDR2 YYEEEE. The V segment lost 3 bases and the J segment 7 bases; nucleotides outside the gene matches: 2. The length of the CDR3 is 14 residues. This chain's CDR3 is CASSSDRGNSPLHF. DNA for the CDR3: TGTGCCAGCAGCTCCGACAGGGGGAATTCACCCCTCCACTTT.

This clone was seen a few times. The chain has TRBV4-1 and TRBJ1-6; maybe TRBD1 (6 bases). The CDR3 has 14 amino acids. The ends were cut back, 6 bases at V and 13 bases at J, with 19 bases in the middle. Germline V gives CDR1 MGHRA, CDR2 YSYEKL. The CDR3 bases are TGCGCCAGCAGGGGGGCAGGGTCGCCTTCCCCCCTCCACTTT. Translation: CASRGAGSPSPLHF.

J is TRBJ2-6 and V is TRBV6-1; D unresolved. The germline V and J ends were trimmed by 2 bases and 0 bases, with 5 bases remaining between them. Germline V CDR1 and CDR2: MNHNS, SASEGT. The CDR3 has 15 residues. The CDR3 DNA follows: TGTGCCAGCAGTGAACAGGCCTCTGGGGCCAACGTCCTGACTTTC. As protein: CASSEQASGANVLTF.

The chain joins TRBV11-1 to TRBJ1-2; D not resolved. The CDR3 spans 14 residues. Per the germline V gene, CDR1 is SGHAT and CDR2 is FQDESV (reference sequence). V shed 5 bases and J shed 8 bases, with 18 bases lying between them. The CDR3 nucleotides are TGTGCCAGCAGCGTAGGATCGGAGTCCTACGGCTACACCTTC. Its protein product is CASSVGSESYGYTF.

V is TRBV6-2 or TRBV6-3 and J is TRBJ2-7, with 14 nucleotides matching TRBD2. This CDR3 comprises 16 residues. V trimming: 4 bases; J trimming: 4 bases; junction bases outside the gene matches: 6. Germline assignment: CDR1 MNHEY and CDR2 SVGEGT. The CDR3 loop is CASSWGLAGVQYEQYF. CDR3 nucleotides: TGTGCCAGCAGTTGGGGACTAGCGGGAGTGCAGTACGAGCAGTACTTC.

The rearrangement uses TRBV7-3 and TRBJ2-1; 12 bases line up with TRBD1. The CDR3 loop spans 18 amino acids. Trimming took 1 base from V and 4 from J; bases not matched to a gene: 8. Germline-derived CDR1 and CDR2 are SGHTA and FQGTGA. The CDR3 spells CASSLRGQGASGYNEQFF. DNA of the CDR3: TGTGCCAGCAGCTTAAGGGGACAGGGGGCTAGCGGGTACAATGAGCAGTTCTTC. Filled out from reference TRBV7-3 and TRBJ2-1, the complete variable domain reads GAGVSQTPSNKVTEKGKYVELRCDPISGHTALYWYRQSLGQGPEFLIYFQGTGAADDSGLPNDRFFAVRPEGSVSTLKIQRTERGDSAVYLCASSLRGQGASGYNEQFFGPGTRLTVL.

The chain uses TRBV2 and TRBJ2-1; 8 positions match TRBD2. The CDR3 length is 13 residues. Germline values: CDR1 SNHLY, CDR2 FYNNEI. Trimming cost V 6 bases and J 7 bases; bases outside gene matches: 5. CDR3 sequence (DNA): TGTGCCAGCAGAGAGGGACTAGGGAATGAGCAGTTCTTC. Encoded protein: CASREGLGNEQFF.